Following are 21 T cell receptor beta chains from one sample sequenced in a study of blood T cell repertoires in COVID-19. Assay used: immunoSEQ multiplex PCR; TCRdb lists only in-frame clones, some missing. Among over 100,000 clones listed, approximately 90% were seen once. Sequencing was carried out using peripheral blood. The receptors here all came from a man in his sixties with COVID-19, enrolled during active disease.

The chain combines TRBV5-4 with TRBJ1-1; D ambiguous. The CDR3 sequence is 13 residues long. The germline V and J ends were trimmed by 3 bases and 10 bases, with 16 bases remaining between them. In germline, CDR1 is SGHNT, CDR2 YYREEE (reference sequence). CDR3 sequence: CASSSGSPGGAFF. Written as DNA, the CDR3 is TGTGCCAGCAGCTCTGGATCCCCAGGAGGAGCTTTCTTT.

This chain connects TRBV28 to TRBJ2-2; TRBD1 might be the D (6 bases). Germline loops: CDR1 MDHEN, CDR2 SYDVKM. There are 14 residues in the CDR3. The V end lost 3 bases, the J end lost 7 bases, and 12 bases lay between the germline ends. The CDR3 DNA reads TGTGCCAGCAGTTTTCCAGGGGCAGGCGGGGAGCTGTTTTTT. This encodes CASSFPGAGGELFF.

This chain uses TRBV9 with TRBJ1-4, with D possibly being TRBD1 (5 bases). The CDR3 is made up of 16 amino acids. Germline V gene sequence: CDR1 SGDLS, CDR2 YYNGEE. V was cut by 0 bases and J by 0 bases, with 9 bases left in between. CDR3 DNA: TGTGCCAGCAGCGTAGACGGGACTCCAACTAATGAAAAACTGTTTTTT. Its protein is CASSVDGTPTNEKLFF.

This chain uses TRBV2 with TRBJ2-5; 8 bases match TRBD1. This CDR3 is 15 amino acids long. The J segment lost 2 bases and the V segment lost 8 bases, leaving 10 bases of the junction unmatched. CDR1 and CDR2 (germline): SNHLY, FYNNEI. The CDR3 loop reads CASAFRTGHQETQYF. The CDR3 DNA follows: TGTGCCAGCGCCTTCCGGACAGGGCATCAAGAGACCCAGTACTTC.

This chain connects TRBV28 to TRBJ2-7; unclear D gene. Trimming stripped 4 bases from V and 2 bases from J, with 12 bases between. The CDR3 covers 14 residues. Germline loops: CDR1 MDHEN, CDR2 SYDVKM. The CDR3 bases are TGTGCCAGCAGTTCTCCCGCGTTCCCCTACGAGCAGTACTTC. It is translated as CASSSPAFPYEQYF.

V and J are TRBV29-1 and TRBJ1-1; TRBD1 agrees at 8 bases. This CDR3 has 14 residues. Germline V gene data show CDR1 as SQVTM and CDR2 as ANQGSEA. J was trimmed by 10 bases and V by 0 bases; bases with no gene match: 10. In DNA form, the CDR3 reads TGCAGCGTTGAAGAGAGGGGCACCGGGACAGGAGCTTTCTTT. This encodes CSVEERGTGTGAFF.

The chain couples TRBV18 to TRBJ1-2, with D uncertain. CDR3 size: 14 residues. Looked up from germline, CDR1 is KGHSH and CDR2 is LQKENI. Deletions cut 0 bases from V and 4 bases from J, with 9 bases between. CDR3 sequence: CASSPPGRLYGYTF. In DNA, the CDR3 is TGTGCCAGCTCACCACCCGGCAGGCTCTATGGCTACACCTTC.

This CDR3 reads CASSFGGGAGYGYTF. The CDR3 DNA follows: TGTGCCAGCAGTTTCGGGGGTGGGGCAGGCTATGGCTACACCTTC. The gene calls are TRBV28 and TRBJ1-2; D might be TRBD1 (5 bases). The CDR3 contains 15 residues. Germline-derived CDR1 and CDR2 are MDHEN and SYDVKM. The germline V and J ends were trimmed by 3 bases and 4 bases, with 15 bases remaining between them.

The rearrangement joins TRBV27 to TRBJ1-2; tentative D call: TRBD1 (6 bases). The CDR3 extends over 17 amino acids. The V and J ends lost 0 bases and 1 base respectively, with 15 bases between them. Germline V gene sequence: CDR1 MNHEY, CDR2 SMNVEV (reference sequence). CDR3 coding DNA: TGTGCCAGCAGTTTATCGTCGGGGGGCGCGAATAACTATGGCTACACCTTC. Amino acid sequence: CASSLSSGGANNYGYTF.

The chain couples TRBV5-5 to TRBJ2-7, with TRBD2 matching 7 bases. V was pared by 1 base and J by 6 bases, with 4 bases of the junction left unmatched. CDR3 length equals 13 residues. Germline-derived CDR1 and CDR2 are SGHKS and YYEKEE (reference sequence). CDR3 amino acids: CASSLRGESEQYF. The CDR3 bases are TGTGCCAGCAGCTTGCGGGGGGAAAGCGAGCAGTACTTC.

The DNA of the CDR3 is TGTGCCAGCAGCTTAGTGCGGGGGGTTTCCAACGAGCAGTACTTC. Its protein is CASSLVRGVSNEQYF. V gene TRBV13 combines with J gene TRBJ2-7; 8 bases are shared with TRBD2. After removal of 1 base from V and 5 bases from J, the junction contained 7 bases not matched to a gene. The CDR3 sequence is 15 residues long. Germline V gene sequence: CDR1 PRHDT, CDR2 FYEKMQ (reference sequence).

This chain's CDR3 is CASSPNREGGFYGYTF. CDR3 bases: TGTGCCAGCAGCCCAAACAGGGAAGGCGGCTTCTATGGCTACACCTTC. The V and J genes are TRBV7-3 and TRBJ1-2; tentatively, D is TRBD1 (6 bases). From germline, CDR1 is SGHTA and CDR2 FQGTGA. The CDR3 length is 16 residues. V lost 5 bases to trimming and J lost 4 bases, with 20 bases between them.

The CDR3 loop is CASSALAGHGTQYF. The CDR3 nucleotides read TGTGCCAGCAGTGCGCTAGCGGGGCACGGGACCCAGTACTTC. This rearrangement joins TRBV25-1 to TRBJ2-5, with 9 bases identical to TRBD2. The germline V gene has CDR1 MGHDK and CDR2 SYGVNS. V shed 4 bases, J shed 7 bases, and the junction held 7 bases outside the gene matches. This CDR3 has 14 amino acids.

This clone showed up just once. This chain links TRBV13 with TRBJ2-5; D might be TRBD2 (5 bases). This CDR3 contains 16 residues. Germline V gives CDR1 PRHDT, CDR2 FYEKMQ (reference sequence). V was cut by 5 bases and J by 4 bases, with 20 bases left in between. CDR3 protein: CASSPTPDLRVETQYF. CDR3 nucleotides: TGTGCCAGCAGCCCAACACCCGACTTGAGGGTAGAGACCCAGTACTTC.

The V and J genes are TRBV2 and TRBJ1-5; 7 positions agree with TRBD1. Germline V gives CDR1 SNHLY, CDR2 FYNNEI. This CDR3 has 16 residues. V lost 6 bases to trimming and J lost 4 bases; unmatched junction nucleotides: 12. In DNA, the CDR3 is TGTGCCAGCAGGAAACAGGGGATCGGCGCTAATCAGCCCCAGCATTTT. Encoded protein: CASRKQGIGANQPQHF.

This rearrangement joins TRBV3-1 (or the pseudogene TRBV3-2) to TRBJ2-2, with no clear D. The CDR3 is 15 residues long. Looked up from germline, CDR1 is LGHDT and CDR2 is YNNKEL (reference sequence). Trimming took off 3 bases at V and 0 bases at J, with 8 bases between the two ends. DNA of the CDR3: TGTGCCAGCAGCCAGACAATGACGAACACCGGGGAGCTGTTTTTT. Amino acids: CASSQTMTNTGELFF.

V gene TRBV19 combines with J gene TRBJ1-2, with D maybe TRBD1 (5 bases). Germline loops: CDR1 LNHDA, CDR2 SQIVND (reference sequence). The CDR3 has 13 residues. The V gene lost 5 bases and the J gene lost 7 bases, with 14 bases spanning the gap. CDR3 in amino acids: CASSQTVSGGYTF. The CDR3 nucleotides read TGTGCCAGTAGTCAGACAGTGTCCGGTGGCTACACCTTC.

The chain combines TRBV6-5 with TRBJ2-4; D may be TRBD2 (6 bases). Trimming took 5 bases from V and 8 from J, leaving 16 bases between them. Germline-derived CDR1 and CDR2 are MNHEY and SVGAGI. This CDR3 spans 14 amino acids. The CDR3 nucleotides read TGTGCCAGCAGTCGGGACTCCTTAGGGGACATTCAGTACTTC. Translation gives CASSRDSLGDIQYF.

The V and J genes are TRBV6-2 or TRBV6-3 and TRBJ2-2; no reliable D call. Germline CDR1 MNHEY, CDR2 SVGEGT. CDR3 length: 16 residues. V was pared by 5 bases and J by 6 bases, with 19 bases between. CDR3 residues: CASSTYRSGGSGELFF. The CDR3, as DNA: TGTGCCAGCAGTACTTACCGGAGTGGTGGATCCGGGGAGCTGTTTTTT.

This rearrangement joins TRBV7-9 to TRBJ2-1, with 11 positions matching TRBD2. J gave up 2 bases and V 5 bases, and 8 bases lay outside the gene matches. The CDR3 extends over 17 amino acids. CDR1 and CDR2 from the germline V gene are SEHNR and FQNEAQ (reference sequence). The CDR3 loop reads CASSPPALAGAYNEQFF. DNA for the CDR3: TGTGCCAGCAGCCCGCCGGCACTAGCGGGGGCCTACAATGAGCAGTTCTTC.

The J gene is TRBJ1-4, the V gene TRBV6-5; 9 positions agree with TRBD1. Germline values: CDR1 MNHEY, CDR2 SVGAGI. The CDR3 spans 15 residues. The V segment lost 5 bases and the J segment 8 bases; nucleotides outside the gene matches: 9. The CDR3 region is CASSPGTGREEKLFF. CDR3 nucleotides: TGTGCCAGCAGTCCTGGGACAGGGAGAGAGGAAAAACTGTTTTTT.